The present T cell receptor beta chain was sequenced within a study of T cells after yellow fever vaccination. Study overall: Investigators sorted EM, EMRA, CM and Tscm memory subsets, relying on CD3, CD45RA, CCR7 and CD95. Study conclusions and caveats: Few clonotypes appeared in both CD4 and CD8 compartments. FACS-sorted repertoires might harbor abundant contaminating clonotypes from the bulk population.

By sample fraction, this clonotype is medium-sized. A universal primer site and UMIs were added as TCR cDNA was made by 5'RACE template switching. Each CDR3 protein is one row after TCRdb ran MiXCR on the 5' RACE reads. Found here are about 31,000 distinct CDR3 sequences, about 10% of them singletons; the top ten hold more than 10%. The ends lost 0 bases at V and 5 bases at J; junction bases unmatched: 5. Germline CDR1 SGHRS, CDR2 YFSETQ. This CDR3 spans 15 amino acids. The specimen comprised PBMCs, either bulk or a sorted T-cell subset (CD4+, CD8+, memory, or dextramer-sorted; not recorded which), sampled more than 13 days after the first yellow fever vaccination. The chain has TRBV5-1 and TRBJ2-7; 10 bases match TRBD1. The sequence came from a man aged 18 to 29 who received the YFV17D yellow fever vaccine. Written as DNA, the CDR3 is TGCGCCAGCAGCTTGGAAGGACAGGGGGGGGACGAGCAGTACTTC. Translating it yields CASSLEGQGGDEQYF.